These 27 T cell receptor beta chains originate from one sample sequenced in a study of shared clonotypes between healthy human individuals. Only CD45RO-negative cells positively selected for CCR7 counted as naive CD8 cells, so terminally differentiated effector memory CD45RA+ cells were excluded. Profiled with immunoSEQ multiplex PCR; TCRdb holds only in-frame clones, not every one. The table includes a few million clones, 93% detected once. Sample: naive CD8+ T cells from PBMCs. These receptors all stem from a man between 18 and 35 years old in good health. Some clones in this sample may be carry-over from other donors' samples.

Points on this clone: Other nucleotide sequences from this sample produce the same CDR3. This rearrangement joins TRBV7-2 to TRBJ1-2; unclear D gene. The V end was cut by 5 bases, the J end by 3 bases, with 10 bases between. CDR1 and CDR2 from the germline V gene are SGHTA and FQGNSA. The CDR3 is 13 amino acids. As DNA, the CDR3 is TGTGCCAGCAGCCTACCCCTAGACTATGGCTACACCTTC. Protein sequence: CASSLPLDYGYTF. The full variable domain, with the rest looked up from reference TRBV7-2 and TRBJ1-2, is GAGVSQSPSNKVTEKGKDVELRCDPISGHTALYWYRQSLGQGLEFLIYFQGNSAPDKSGLPSDRFSAERTGGSVSTLTIQRTQQEDSAVYLCASSLPLDYGYTFGSGTRLTVV.

This clone was seen a handful of times. This rearrangement joins TRBV27 to TRBJ2-7; 9 bases agree with TRBD2. Unmatched junction bases numbered 10, after V lost 5 bases and J lost 2 bases. There are 16 residues in the CDR3. Germline assignment: CDR1 MNHEY and CDR2 SMNVEV (reference sequence). The CDR3 spells CASSTGLAGIPYEQYF. CDR3 in DNA: TGTGCCAGCAGTACGGGGCTAGCGGGGATACCCTACGAGCAGTACTTC.

This chain links TRBV5-4 with TRBJ2-7; 9 nucleotides match TRBD2. V shed 4 bases and J 2 bases; nucleotides not matched to a gene: 10. Germline CDR1 is SGHNT and CDR2 is YYREEE (reference sequence). This CDR3 region has 16 residues. Written as DNA, the CDR3 is TGTGCCAGCAGCATAACGCTGACTAGCGGAGCCTACGAGCAGTACTTC. Protein: CASSITLTSGAYEQYF.

About this clone: The sample holds other DNA sequences that translate to the same CDR3. The chain recombines TRBV7-9 with TRBJ2-7; D is unresolved. Trimming shortened V by 1 base and J by 5 bases, and 3 bases separated the two germline ends. Germline V gene lookup returns CDR1 SEHNR and CDR2 FQNEAQ (reference sequence). The CDR3 consists of 11 residues. CDR3 bases: TGTGCCAGCAGCTTAGGGAACGAGCAGTACTTC. Translation: CASSLGNEQYF.

This rearrangement joins TRBV11-1 to TRBJ1-3; D is uncertain. V shed 6 bases and J shed 4 bases, with 16 bases lying between them. CDR1 and CDR2 (germline): SGHAT, FQDESV (reference sequence). The CDR3 is 15 residues long. CDR3 bases: TGTGCCAGCAGTGCAGGCCCGACGGCCGGAAACACCATATATTTT. It codes for CASSAGPTAGNTIYF. Supplemented by reference TRBV11-1 and TRBJ1-3, the full variable domain reads EAEVAQSPRYKITEKSQAVAFWCDPISGHATLYWYRQILGQGPELLVQFQDESVVDDSQLPKDRFSAERLKGVDSTLKIQPAELGDSAMYLCASSAGPTAGNTIYFGEGSWLTVV.

V gene TRBV19 combines with J gene TRBJ2-7; possibly TRBD2 for D (6 bases). V lost 5 bases, J lost 2 bases, and 16 bases lay in between. The CDR3 has 15 residues. CDR1 is LNHDA and CDR2 is SQIVND in the germline V gene (reference sequence). CDR3 sequence (DNA): TGTGCCAGTAGTCCACCTAAGGGACTGCCCTACGAGCAGTACTTC. Translated: CASSPPKGLPYEQYF.

The chain carries TRBV21-1 and TRBJ1-4. TRBV21-1 is described as a pseudogene. CDR3 length: 15 residues. The CDR3 DNA reads TGTGCCAGCAGCTCGAGGGGGAGGGTTAATGAAAAACTGTTTTTT. Its translation: CASSSRGRVNEKLFF.

This sequence joins TRBV7-2 and TRBJ1-2; 10 bases are shared with TRBD1. Germline V gives CDR1 SGHTA, CDR2 FQGNSA. V trimming: 5 bases; J trimming: 7 bases; junction bases outside the gene matches: 13. The CDR3 runs 16 residues. CDR3 region: CASSSTLTGGVVGYTF. In nucleotides, the CDR3 is TGTGCCAGCAGCAGTACATTGACAGGGGGCGTGGTTGGCTACACCTTC.

This clone occurred a few times. The rearrangement joins TRBV29-1 to TRBJ1-1; D unresolved. Germline V gene sequence: CDR1 SQVTM, CDR2 ANQGSEA. V was pared by 0 bases and J by 3 bases, with 14 bases between. This CDR3 contains 15 residues. The CDR3 coding sequence is TGCAGCGTTGAAGATCCGGGGAGCGGGGACACTGAAGCTTTCTTT. The encoded protein is CSVEDPGSGDTEAFF.

V usage is TRBV7-8 and J usage is TRBJ2-5, with 9 nucleotides matching TRBD2. V lost 5 bases and J lost 5; bases outside the gene matches: 6. CDR1 and CDR2 from the germline V gene are SGHVS and FQNEAQ. The CDR3 sequence is 14 residues long. As DNA, the CDR3 is TGTGCCAGCAGCCGGGGACTAGCCCACGAGACCCAGTACTTC. Translated, it gives CASSRGLAHETQYF.

The chain employs TRBV10-2 and TRBJ2-1; tentative D call: TRBD2 (5 bases). The CDR3 loop spans 13 amino acids. V lost 6 bases and J 9 bases, leaving 15 bases between the germline ends. The germline CDR1 and CDR2 sequences are WSHSY and SAAADI. This CDR3 reads CASSTGERSEQFF. As DNA, the CDR3 is TGCGCCAGCAGCACCGGGGAGCGCAGTGAGCAGTTCTTC.

Worth noting for this clone: A junction end diverges from the germline sequence, so it may reflect a read error. This sequence joins TRBV15 and TRBJ1-5; D is ambiguous. This CDR3 is 16 amino acids long. Per germline, CDR1 LNHNV and CDR2 YYDKDF (reference sequence). CDR3 sequence reads: CATSSLFMENNRPQHF. As DNA, the CDR3 is TGTGCCACCAGCAGTCTTTTCATGGAGAATAATCGGCCCCAGCATTTT.

This chain connects TRBV27 to TRBJ2-7; D is ambiguous. The CDR3 consists of 14 residues. Germline V gene lookup returns CDR1 MNHEY and CDR2 SMNVEV (reference sequence). The V gene lost 4 bases and the J gene lost 4 bases, with 14 bases spanning the gap. The CDR3 reads CASSYDPKGYEQYF. CDR3 DNA sequence: TGTGCCAGCAGTTACGACCCGAAAGGTTACGAGCAGTACTTC.

This clone has just one count. V is TRBV29-1 and J is TRBJ1-2; D remains ambiguous. CDR1 SQVTM and CDR2 ANQGSEA come from the germline V gene. The CDR3 runs 14 residues. Trimming pared 5 bases from V and 3 bases from J, leaving 16 bases between. The CDR3 nucleotides read TGCAGCGTTCACCAGCCCTCACTAGACTATGGCTACACCTTC. Encoded protein: CSVHQPSLDYGYTF.

The chain has TRBV4-3 and TRBJ2-7; D might be TRBD1 (5 bases). Germline V CDR1 and CDR2: LGHNA, YSLEER. V lost 4 bases and J lost 7, with 23 bases in between. The CDR3 runs 16 residues. CDR3 DNA sequence: TGCGCCAGCAGCCTAGGGGTAGGGCGGTCCTACGATGAGCAGTACTTC. Its protein is CASSLGVGRSYDEQYF.

The genes are TRBV6-5 and TRBJ1-2; D is perhaps TRBD1 (5 bases). V shed 6 bases and J shed 8 bases, with 13 bases lying between them. Germline-derived CDR1 and CDR2 are MNHEY and SVGAGI. The CDR3 length is 12 residues. CDR3 in DNA: TGTGCCAGCAGCCCGGGACCGGGCGGCTACACCTTC. Its protein is CASSPGPGGYTF.

CDR3 sequence reads: CASSLVKSRYNEQFF. Here the CDR3 DNA reads TGTGCCAGCAGCTTAGTTAAGAGTCGGTACAATGAGCAGTTCTTC. J is TRBJ2-1 and V is TRBV7-9, with D uncertain. The ends were cut back, 1 base at V and 4 bases at J, with 11 bases in the middle. In germline, CDR1 is SEHNR, CDR2 FQNEAQ (reference sequence). The CDR3 is made up of 15 amino acids.

The chain has TRBV11-1 and TRBJ2-7; TRBD1 is a possible D gene (6 bases). CDR1 is SGHAT, CDR2 FQDESV, per germline (reference sequence). CDR3 length: 17 amino acids. Trimming cost V 5 bases and J 2 bases, with 22 bases left between them. The CDR3 loop is CASSPPRAGQKPYEQYF. The CDR3 DNA follows: TGTGCCAGCAGCCCCCCGCGGGCCGGACAGAAACCCTACGAGCAGTACTTC.

The chain couples TRBV6-6 to TRBJ2-7, with D perhaps matching TRBD2 (6 bases). The CDR3 consists of 16 residues. The V and J ends lost 7 bases and 2 bases respectively, with 21 bases between them. The germline V gene has CDR1 MNHNY and CDR2 SVGAGI (reference sequence). The CDR3 nucleotides are TGTGCCAGCACCCAAACGGGTGGGACTTACGCCTACGAGCAGTACTTC. Its translation is CASTQTGGTYAYEQYF.

This chain uses TRBV7-9 with TRBJ2-1; D ambiguous. Germline V gene data show CDR1 as SEHNR and CDR2 as FQNEAQ (reference sequence). CDR3 length: 14 amino acids. The V gene lost 1 base and the J gene lost 6 bases, with 10 bases spanning the gap. CDR3 nucleotides: TGTGCCAGCAGCTTAGACTCCAATAGCAATGAGCAGTTCTTC. Translating gives CASSLDSNSNEQFF.

The chain links TRBV7-9 to TRBJ1-2; maybe TRBD1 (6 bases). Germline V gene sequence: CDR1 SEHNR, CDR2 FQNEAQ (reference sequence). V was trimmed by 1 base and J by 2 bases, leaving 17 bases between them. This CDR3 spans 17 amino acids. The CDR3: CASSLGRTVGSNYGYTF. CDR3 nucleotides: TGTGCCAGCAGCTTAGGGCGGACAGTGGGGTCGAACTATGGCTACACCTTC. The full variable domain, rest sourced from reference TRBV7-9 and TRBJ1-2, is DTGVSQNPRHKITKRGQNVTFRCDPISEHNRLYWYRQTLGQGPEFLTYFQNEAQLEKSRLLSDRFSAERPKGSFSTLEIQRTEQGDSAMYLCASSLGRTVGSNYGYTFGSGTRLTVV.

The rearrangement links TRBV6-5 to TRBJ2-1; D is possibly TRBD1 (6 bases). The CDR3 consists of 15 residues. CDR1 MNHEY and CDR2 SVGAGI come from the germline V gene. Trimming removed 4 bases from V and 5 bases from J, with 15 bases in between. CDR3 bases: TGTGCCAGCAGTTTGGTCAGGGGCGCCCACAATGAGCAGTTCTTC. Translated: CASSLVRGAHNEQFF.

The V call is TRBV4-2, the J call TRBJ2-7; D may be TRBD1 or TRBD2 (5 bases each). V gave up 0 bases and J gave up 2 bases, with 11 bases separating them. Germline loops: CDR1 LGHNA, CDR2 YNFKEQ. This CDR3 contains 15 residues. The CDR3 bases are TGTGCCAGCAGCCAAGATCCCCAGGGACCCTACGAGCAGTACTTC. Its protein product is CASSQDPQGPYEQYF.

In the case of this clone: The same CDR3 is also encoded by other DNA sequences in this sample. The J gene is TRBJ2-1, the V gene TRBV7-9; possible D gene TRBD1, 6 bases. Germline lookup yields CDR1 SEHNR and CDR2 FQNEAQ (reference sequence). The CDR3 consists of 13 residues. Trimming cost V 4 bases and J 5 bases, with 9 bases left between them. This chain's CDR3 is CASSSSGDNEQFF. Written as DNA, the CDR3 is TGTGCCAGCAGCTCATCAGGGGACAATGAGCAGTTCTTC.

Points on this clone: Other nucleotide sequences in the sample specify the same CDR3. The J gene is TRBJ2-7, the V gene TRBV27; a weak D match, TRBD1 (7 bases). Germline V lookup: CDR1 MNHEY, CDR2 SMNVEV (reference sequence). V was cut by 8 bases and J by 1 base, with 12 bases left in between. CDR3 size: 13 residues. This CDR3 reads CASSTGRSYEQYF. The CDR3 DNA reads as TGTGCCAGCTCGACAGGGAGGTCCTACGAGCAGTACTTC.

This clone occurred once. CDR3 nucleotide sequence: TGTGCCAGCAGCGTAGGTGGATGGGGGGAAGCTTTCTTT. Protein: CASSVGGWGEAFF. The V gene is TRBV9, the J gene TRBJ1-1, with D perhaps TRBD1 (5 bases). V was trimmed by 0 bases and J by 8 bases, leaving 11 bases between them. The germline V gene has CDR1 SGDLS and CDR2 YYNGEE. The CDR3 runs 13 residues.

The chain employs TRBV7-8 and TRBJ2-7; D might be TRBD2 (5 bases). This CDR3 region has 14 residues. The germline V gene has CDR1 SGHVS and CDR2 FQNEAQ. V gave up 4 bases and J gave up 3 bases, with 13 bases separating them. This CDR3 reads CASSYQEADYEQYF. The CDR3 nucleotides are TGTGCCAGCAGCTACCAGGAGGCGGACTACGAGCAGTACTTC.